One sample yielded the 10 T cell receptor beta chains listed below, sequenced in a study of blood T cell repertoires in COVID-19. TCRdb keeps only in-frame clones here, not all; method: immunoSEQ multiplex PCR. The repertoire includes about 190,000 clones, about three quarters of them detected once, and approximately 2.9% sits in the top ten. The sequenced sample was peripheral blood. The origin of the receptors is a woman aged 80 or older with active or convalescent COVID-19.

The CDR3 loop reads CASSPPGTDYTEAFF. The CDR3 DNA reads as TGTGCCAGTAGTCCTCCCGGGACAGACTACACTGAAGCTTTCTTT. V usage is TRBV19 and J usage is TRBJ1-1; 7 nucleotides agree with TRBD1. J gave up 3 bases and V 5 bases, and 9 bases lay outside the gene matches. The CDR3 is 15 residues long. Germline V lookup: CDR1 LNHDA, CDR2 SQIVND (reference sequence).

This clone was picked up a small number of times. The V call is TRBV27, the J call TRBJ1-4, with TRBD1 identical over 10 bases. Germline values: CDR1 MNHEY, CDR2 SMNVEV (reference sequence). CDR3 length: 17 residues. The V gene end was trimmed by 5 bases and the J gene end by 8 bases; junction bases not matched to a gene: 14. The CDR3 is CASSPPPGQGDFEKLFF. The CDR3 region has the DNA TGTGCCAGCAGTCCGCCCCCTGGACAGGGGGATTTCGAAAAACTGTTTTTT.

This chain uses TRBV27 with TRBJ1-1; D is undetermined. Germline V gene sequence: CDR1 MNHEY, CDR2 SMNVEV (reference sequence). Trimming stripped 3 bases from V and 6 bases from J, with 23 bases between. This CDR3 region has 17 residues. CDR3 sequence (DNA): TGTGCCAGCAGTTTTTTATCTGCGGGAAGCTTTTTAGCTGAAGCTTTCTTT. This codes for CASSFLSAGSFLAEAFF.

V is TRBV9 and J is TRBJ2-1, with a possible D match to TRBD2 (7 bases). With 1 base removed from V and 7 bases from J, the gap between germline ends came to 12 bases. This CDR3 is 14 amino acids long. Germline loops: CDR1 SGDLS, CDR2 YYNGEE. The CDR3 region has the DNA TGTGCCAGCAGCGTATCGGGGGGCCGGAATGAGCAGTTCTTC. This sequence encodes CASSVSGGRNEQFF. Using reference TRBV9 and TRBJ2-1 for the parts outside the CDR3, the full variable domain is DSGVTQTPKHLITATGQRVTLRCSPRSGDLSVYWYQQSLDQGLQFLIQYYNGEERAKGNILERFSAQQFPDLHSELNLSSLELGDSALYFCASSVSGGRNEQFFGPGTRLTVL.

This chain joins TRBV6-5 and TRBJ1-5; no reliable D call. Germline loops: CDR1 MNHEY, CDR2 SVGAGI. This CDR3 contains 13 residues. The V end lost 7 bases, the J end lost 4 bases, and 11 bases lay between the germline ends. In nucleotides, the CDR3 is TGTGCCAGCACCGAGTCGGGGAATCAGCCCCAGCATTTT. Encoded protein: CASTESGNQPQHF.

The chain links TRBV13 to TRBJ1-2, with 8 bases lining up with TRBD1. This CDR3 region has 16 residues. The V gene end was trimmed by 5 bases and the J gene end by 2 bases; junction bases not matched to a gene: 10. Germline CDR1 PRHDT, CDR2 FYEKMQ (reference sequence). In nucleotides, the CDR3 is TGTGCCAGCAGCCCAGGACCGGGACAGGCAAACTATGGCTACACCTTC. Protein: CASSPGPGQANYGYTF.

The V and J genes are TRBV18 and TRBJ1-1, with TRBD1 identical over 7 bases. Germline-derived CDR1 and CDR2 are KGHSH and LQKENI. The CDR3 runs to 17 residues. V lost 1 base and J lost 0; bases outside the gene matches: 8. Here the CDR3 DNA reads TGTGCCAGCTCACCACTAAGGGACAGCGAGATGAACACTGAAGCTTTCTTT. Its protein is CASSPLRDSEMNTEAFF.

This chain joins TRBV15 and TRBJ2-5, with 12 positions matching TRBD2. Per the germline V gene, CDR1 is LNHNV and CDR2 is YYDKDF (reference sequence). The CDR3 is 20 residues long. J gave up 2 bases and V 2 bases, and 15 bases lay outside the gene matches. The CDR3 DNA follows: TGTGCCACCAGCAGACGCCCCTTATCTTCTAGCGGGGGGGGACAAGAGACCCAGTACTTC. Encoded protein: CATSRRPLSSSGGGQETQYF.

This clone was detected only a few times. The chain carries TRBV7-6 and TRBJ2-7; 11 positions match TRBD1. Germline CDR1 SGHVS, CDR2 FNYEAQ. The CDR3 covers 18 residues. Trimming took 2 bases from V and 1 from J; bases not matched to a gene: 10. The CDR3 sequence is CASSLMSAGTGGSYEQYF. In DNA form, the CDR3 reads TGTGCCAGCAGCTTAATGTCCGCCGGGACAGGGGGTTCCTACGAGCAGTACTTC.

V gene TRBV28 combines with J gene TRBJ1-3; TRBD1 matches at 8 bases. Germline V gene lookup returns CDR1 MDHEN and CDR2 SYDVKM. J lost 1 base, V lost 7 bases, and 6 bases had no gene match. The CDR3 sequence is 15 residues long. CDR3 nucleotides: TGTGCCAGCAAGTCAGGGGGCGGATCTGGAAACACCATATATTTT. Its protein is CASKSGGGSGNTIYF.